The sequence of this T cell receptor beta chain was determined in a study of cytomegalovirus exposure and HLA in healthy donors. Study background: Of around 400 genotyped donors, roughly 81% grouped in the Caucasian-associated ancestry cluster.

The study's findings and limits: Later on, a genetic analysis was performed. It linked a missense variant in DCLRE1C with V- and J-gene trimming of TCR beta. Donor immune exposure was known only as CMV serostatus.

The CDR3 has 13 residues. Germline-derived CDR1 and CDR2 are SGDLS and YYNGEE. Trimming shortened V by 0 bases and J by 3 bases, and 6 bases separated the two germline ends. All the people who gave samples were healthy bone marrow donors. The PCR had 60 Vbeta and 13 Jbeta primers. Only in-frame clones appear in the TCRdb table, and some are missing; sequencing was by immunoSEQ multiplex PCR. The profile covers 100,000 to 150,000 clones, with roughly 80% appearing a single time and 3.6% taken by the ten largest. As to this clone: Its specificity is unknown.

What was sequenced was PBMCs. This TCR came from a middle-aged woman in good health and CMV-seropositive. The gene calls are TRBV9 and TRBJ1-2; D call uncertain. DNA of the CDR3: TGTGCCAGCAGCGTAGGGAGCGACTATGGCTACACCTTC. Amino acids: CASSVGSDYGYTF.